This T cell receptor (beta chain) appears in the sequencing data of a study of blood T cell repertoires in COVID-19. Across the study: The samples span acute and convalescent COVID-19 from the United States, Italy and Spain. T cells, B-cell-depleted T cells, or PBMCs supplied cDNA or gDNA.

How the authors handled the data: The assay estimated nucleated cells by amplifying reference gene primers. The method was immunoSEQ multiplex PCR; TCRdb's version includes in-frame clones alone and lacks a portion of them. V and J calls plus clone size are reproduced from that table; the DNA served to infer D and trimming. The sample lists approximately 50,000 clones, about 88% seen once, with almost 4% in the top ten. V was pared by 5 bases and J by 0 bases, with 4 bases of the junction left unmatched. The CDR3 is 15 residues long. Germline V lookup: CDR1 LGHDT, CDR2 YNNKEL (reference sequence). V is TRBV3-1 (or the pseudogene TRBV3-2) and J is TRBJ1-1, with TRBD1 identical over 9 bases. The source of this sequence is a human donor in a cohort sampled during active COVID-19. The sequenced material came from peripheral blood. Here the CDR3 reads CASSRGTGMNTEAFF. In nucleotides, the CDR3 is TGTGCCAGCAGCAGAGGGACAGGGATGAACACTGAAGCTTTCTTT.